What follows are 8 T cell receptor beta chains derived from one specimen sequenced in a study of OX40 agonist ivuxolimab in advanced cancers. Receptors were amplified or captured by the immunoSEQ multiplex PCR assay. The table was pulled from immuneACCESS by TCRdb, which kept in-frame rearrangements only. Such tables lose some clones; where checked, under half of the loss comes from unresolved V genes, and the rest has no known cause. Recorded for this sample are 30,000 or so clones; 65% to 85% of them occurred a single time. Less than 25% of the sample lies in the top ten. This material consisted of CD4+ or CD8+ T cells sorted from blood, taken in a trial of the OX40 agonist ivuxolimab. The origin of the receptors is an adult with an advanced solid tumor such as melanoma, head and neck, liver or kidney cancer.

The chain's CDR3 is CAWSAGISHYGYTF. The CDR3 nucleotides are TGTGCCTGGAGCGCCGGGATCTCACACTATGGCTACACCTTC. The rearrangement joins TRBV30 to TRBJ1-2; D not resolved. In germline, CDR1 is GTSNPN, CDR2 SVGIG (reference sequence). The CDR3 has 14 residues. The V end lost 3 bases, the J end lost 3 bases, and 14 bases lay between the germline ends.

The J gene is TRBJ2-2, the V gene TRBV6-4, with 10 positions matching TRBD1. CDR3 length equals 17 residues. The trim removed 2 bases at V and 3 bases at J, leaving 6 bases unmatched. CDR1 and CDR2 from the germline V gene are MRHNA and SNTAGT. The CDR3 is CASSDEGTGVYTGELFF. In nucleotides, the CDR3 is TGTGCCAGCAGTGACGAGGGGACAGGGGTTTACACCGGGGAGCTGTTTTTT.

The chain has TRBV6-1 and TRBJ1-5, with a weak D call TRBD1 (6 bases). V dropped 2 bases and J dropped 0 bases, with 14 bases sitting between them. This CDR3 comprises 17 residues. The germline CDR1 and CDR2 sequences are MNHNS and SASEGT. CDR3 amino acids: CASSESGLGGSNQPQHF. The CDR3 DNA follows: TGTGCCAGCAGTGAATCGGGGTTAGGGGGTAGCAATCAGCCCCAGCATTTT.

The chain recombines TRBV13 with TRBJ2-3; D unclear. The CDR3 has 14 amino acids. V gave up 5 bases and J gave up 10 bases, with 19 bases separating them. Germline CDR1 reads PRHDT; CDR2 reads FYEKMQ (reference sequence). The CDR3 bases are TGTGCCAGCAGCCCAACCACCCCACAGATTCCGCAGTATTTT. Its translation: CASSPTTPQIPQYF.

This chain uses TRBV15 with TRBJ2-1; D not certain. V was shortened by 3 bases and J by 0 bases, with 9 bases between the two germline ends. The CDR3 totals 15 residues. The germline V gene has CDR1 LNHNV and CDR2 YYDKDF (reference sequence). In DNA form, the CDR3 reads TGTGCCACCAGCAGGGCCGTGAACTCCTACAATGAGCAGTTCTTC. It encodes CATSRAVNSYNEQFF.

The rearrangement uses TRBV6-1 and TRBJ2-1; 10 bases fit TRBD2. Trimming cost V 4 bases and J 6 bases; bases outside gene matches: 3. Germline V lookup: CDR1 MNHNS, CDR2 SASEGT. The CDR3 covers 14 residues. The CDR3 DNA reads as TGTGCCAGCAGTGTCGTAGCGGGGGGCAATGAGCAGTTCTTC. Its protein product is CASSVVAGGNEQFF.

The V gene is TRBV28, the J gene TRBJ1-2; 7 bases match TRBD1. The CDR3 runs to 15 residues. Germline V gene lookup returns CDR1 MDHEN and CDR2 SYDVKM. V gave up 6 bases and J gave up 5 bases; unmatched junction bases: 12. CDR3 DNA sequence: TGTGCCAGCAGCCGTAGACAGGGAGGGTGGTATGGCTACACCTTC. As protein: CASSRRQGGWYGYTF.

The chain is built from TRBV15 and TRBJ2-7; D not resolved. Germline V gene sequence: CDR1 LNHNV, CDR2 YYDKDF (reference sequence). Trimming pared 1 base from V and 2 bases from J, leaving 6 bases between. CDR3 size: 13 residues. CDR3 coding DNA: TGTGCCACCAGCAGAGCTGACCCCTACGAGCAGTACTTC. Protein product: CATSRADPYEQYF.